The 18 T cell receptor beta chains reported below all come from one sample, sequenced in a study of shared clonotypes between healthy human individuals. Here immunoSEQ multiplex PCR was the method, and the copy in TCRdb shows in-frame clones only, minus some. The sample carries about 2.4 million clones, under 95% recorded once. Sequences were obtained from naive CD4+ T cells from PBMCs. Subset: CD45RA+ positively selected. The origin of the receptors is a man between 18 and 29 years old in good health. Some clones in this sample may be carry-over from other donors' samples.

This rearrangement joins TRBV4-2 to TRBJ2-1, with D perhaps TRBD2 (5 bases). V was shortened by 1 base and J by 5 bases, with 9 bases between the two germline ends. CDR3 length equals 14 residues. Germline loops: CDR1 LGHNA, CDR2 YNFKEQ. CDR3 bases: TGTGCCAGCAGCCAAGCCCCAGCGGACAATGAGCAGTTCTTC. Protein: CASSQAPADNEQFF.

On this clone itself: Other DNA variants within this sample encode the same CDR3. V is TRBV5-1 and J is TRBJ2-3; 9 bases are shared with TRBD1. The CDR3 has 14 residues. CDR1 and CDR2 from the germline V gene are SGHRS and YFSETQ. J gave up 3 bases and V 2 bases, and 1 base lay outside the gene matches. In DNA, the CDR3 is TGCGCCAGCAGCTTCGACAGGGGGACAGATACGCAGTATTTT. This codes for CASSFDRGTDTQYF.

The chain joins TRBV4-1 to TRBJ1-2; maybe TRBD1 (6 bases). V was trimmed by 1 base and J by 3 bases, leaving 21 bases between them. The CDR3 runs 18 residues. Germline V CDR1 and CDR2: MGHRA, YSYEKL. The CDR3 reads CASSQVRRTDLYHYGYTF. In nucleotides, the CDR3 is TGCGCCAGCAGCCAAGTCAGGAGGACAGATCTATACCACTATGGCTACACCTTC.

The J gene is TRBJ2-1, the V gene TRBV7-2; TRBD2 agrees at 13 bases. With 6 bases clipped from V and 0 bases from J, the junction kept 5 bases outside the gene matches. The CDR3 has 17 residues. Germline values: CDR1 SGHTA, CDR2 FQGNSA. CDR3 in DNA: TGTGCCAGCAGACCAACTAGCGGGAGGGCCTCCTACAATGAGCAGTTCTTC. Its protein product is CASRPTSGRASYNEQFF.

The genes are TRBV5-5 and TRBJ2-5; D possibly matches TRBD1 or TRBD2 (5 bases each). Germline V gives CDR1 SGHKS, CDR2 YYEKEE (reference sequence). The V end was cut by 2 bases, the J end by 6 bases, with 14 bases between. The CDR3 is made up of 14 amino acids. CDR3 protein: CASSFLIRDQTQYF. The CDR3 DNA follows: TGTGCCAGCAGCTTTCTCATAAGGGACCAGACCCAGTACTTC.

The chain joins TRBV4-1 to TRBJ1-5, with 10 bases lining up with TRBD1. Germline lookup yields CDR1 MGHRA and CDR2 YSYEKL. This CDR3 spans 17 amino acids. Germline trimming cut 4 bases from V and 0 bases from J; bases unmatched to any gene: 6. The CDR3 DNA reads TGCGCCAGCAGCCGTTGGGACAGGGGCGCTAGCAATCAGCCCCAGCATTTT. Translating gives CASSRWDRGASNQPQHF.

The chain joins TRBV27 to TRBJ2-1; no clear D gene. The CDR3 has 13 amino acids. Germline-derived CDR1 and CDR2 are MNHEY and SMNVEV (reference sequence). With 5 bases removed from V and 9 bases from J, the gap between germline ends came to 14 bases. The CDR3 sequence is CASSLPWVGEQFF. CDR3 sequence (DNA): TGTGCCAGCAGTCTCCCTTGGGTGGGTGAGCAGTTCTTC.

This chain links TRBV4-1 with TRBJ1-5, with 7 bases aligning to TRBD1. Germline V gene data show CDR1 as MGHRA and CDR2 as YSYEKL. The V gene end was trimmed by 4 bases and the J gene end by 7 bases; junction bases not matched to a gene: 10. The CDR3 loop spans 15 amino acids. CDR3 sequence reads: CASSLRKGAGQPQHF. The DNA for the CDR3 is TGCGCCAGCAGCCTGAGGAAGGGGGCAGGACAGCCCCAGCATTTT.

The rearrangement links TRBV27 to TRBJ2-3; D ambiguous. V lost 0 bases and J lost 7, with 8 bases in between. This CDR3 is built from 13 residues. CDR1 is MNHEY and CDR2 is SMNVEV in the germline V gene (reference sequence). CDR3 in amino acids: CASSLSRAYTQYF. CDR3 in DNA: TGTGCCAGCAGTTTATCCCGTGCATATACGCAGTATTTT.

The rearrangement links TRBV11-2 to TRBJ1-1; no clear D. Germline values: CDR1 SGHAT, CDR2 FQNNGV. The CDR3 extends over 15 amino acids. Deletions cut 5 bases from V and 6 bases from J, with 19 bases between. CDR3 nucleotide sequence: TGTGCCAGCAGCCCCGGTCGGCAGACTTGGGCTGAAGCTTTCTTT. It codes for CASSPGRQTWAEAFF.

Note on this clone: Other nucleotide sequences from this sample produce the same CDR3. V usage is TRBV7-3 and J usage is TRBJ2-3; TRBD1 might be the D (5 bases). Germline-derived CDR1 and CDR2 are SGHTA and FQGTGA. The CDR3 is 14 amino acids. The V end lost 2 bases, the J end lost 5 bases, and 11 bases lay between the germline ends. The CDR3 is CASSLLGPGDTQYF. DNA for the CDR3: TGTGCCAGCAGCTTACTGGGGCCCGGAGATACGCAGTATTTT.

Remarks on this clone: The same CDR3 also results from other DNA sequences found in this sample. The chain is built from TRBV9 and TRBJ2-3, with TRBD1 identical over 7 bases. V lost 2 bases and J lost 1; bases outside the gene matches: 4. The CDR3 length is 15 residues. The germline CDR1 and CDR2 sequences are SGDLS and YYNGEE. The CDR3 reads CASSVRQGGTDTQYF. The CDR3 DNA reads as TGTGCCAGCAGCGTCCGACAGGGAGGCACAGATACGCAGTATTTT.

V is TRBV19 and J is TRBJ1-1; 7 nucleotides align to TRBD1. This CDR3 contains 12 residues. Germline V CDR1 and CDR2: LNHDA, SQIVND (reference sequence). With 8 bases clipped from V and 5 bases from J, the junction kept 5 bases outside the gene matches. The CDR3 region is CASVDRATEAFF. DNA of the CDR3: TGTGCCAGTGTAGACAGGGCGACTGAAGCTTTCTTT.

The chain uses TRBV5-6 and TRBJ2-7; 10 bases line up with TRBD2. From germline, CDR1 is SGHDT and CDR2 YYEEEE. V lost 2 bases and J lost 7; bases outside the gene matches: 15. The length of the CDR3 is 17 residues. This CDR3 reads CASSFPSGRSLRGEQYF. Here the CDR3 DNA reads TGTGCCAGCAGCTTCCCTAGCGGGAGAAGCCTTAGAGGGGAGCAGTACTTC.

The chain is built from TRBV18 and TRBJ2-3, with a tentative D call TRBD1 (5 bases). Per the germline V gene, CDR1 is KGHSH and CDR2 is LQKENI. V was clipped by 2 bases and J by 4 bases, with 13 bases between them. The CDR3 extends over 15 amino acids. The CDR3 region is CASSPIDSSPDTQYF. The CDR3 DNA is TGTGCCAGCTCACCAATTGACAGTAGCCCAGATACGCAGTATTTT.

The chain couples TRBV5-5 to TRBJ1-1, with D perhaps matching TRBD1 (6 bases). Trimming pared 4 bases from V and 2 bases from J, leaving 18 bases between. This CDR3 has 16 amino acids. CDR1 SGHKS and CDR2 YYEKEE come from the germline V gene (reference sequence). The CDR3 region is CASSVGTSNYNTEAFF. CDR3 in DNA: TGTGCCAGCAGCGTCGGGACATCTAACTATAACACTGAAGCTTTCTTT.

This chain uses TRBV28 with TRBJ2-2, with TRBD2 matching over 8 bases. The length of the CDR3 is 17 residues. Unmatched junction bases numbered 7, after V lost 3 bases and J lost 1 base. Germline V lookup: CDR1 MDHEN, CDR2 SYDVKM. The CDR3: CASSFVAGPQNTGELFF. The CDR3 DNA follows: TGTGCCAGCAGTTTCGTAGCGGGGCCTCAGAACACCGGGGAGCTGTTTTTT.

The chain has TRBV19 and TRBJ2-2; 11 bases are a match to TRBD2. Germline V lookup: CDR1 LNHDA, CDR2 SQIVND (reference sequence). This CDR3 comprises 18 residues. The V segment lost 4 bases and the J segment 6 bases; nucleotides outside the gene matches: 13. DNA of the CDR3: TGTGCCAGTAGTACCAGGACTAGCGGGTTCCCTTGGGCCGGGGAGCTGTTTTTT. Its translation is CASSTRTSGFPWAGELFF.